The 2 T cell receptor beta chains given below trace back to one sample, sequenced in a study of breast tumors, draining lymph nodes, adjacent tissues. From the multiplex PCR reads, TCRdb called clonotypes with MiXCR, one entry per CDR3 protein. The profile shows 60,000 to 75,000 distinct CDR3 sequences, roughly 50% of them singletons. Material for sequencing was breast tumor tissue. These TCRs come from a female donor with breast cancer. Some clones in this sample may be carry-over from other donors' samples.

V usage is TRBV15 and J usage is TRBJ1-4; 10 nucleotides agree with TRBD1. This CDR3 spans 16 amino acids. J was trimmed by 7 bases and V by 6 bases; bases with no gene match: 11. CDR1 and CDR2 (germline): LNHNV, YYDKDF (reference sequence). The CDR3 DNA follows: TGTGCCACCAGTCGCGCCCTCGGGACAGGGGCTGAAAAACTGTTTTTT. Its protein product is CATSRALGTGAEKLFF.

This clonotype has at least ten counts. Just one base apart from a much larger clone, this may be a read error. The rearrangement uses TRBV20-1 and TRBJ1-5, with D possibly matching TRBD1 (5 bases). This CDR3 is 14 amino acids long. CDR1 and CDR2 (germline): DFQATT, SNEGSKA (reference sequence). In nucleotides, the CDR3 is TGCAGTGCTAGAGGACAGATTAGCAATCCGCCCCAGCATTTT. Translating it yields CSARGQISNPPQHF.